The 14 T cell receptor beta chains in this list originate from one sample, sequenced in a study of cytomegalovirus exposure and HLA in healthy donors. PCR employed 60 Vbeta and 13 Jbeta primers. Assay used: immunoSEQ multiplex PCR; TCRdb lists only in-frame clones, some missing. This sample's clone table lists under 200,000 clones. The sequenced sample was PBMCs. The receptors here all came from a man aged 30 to 45 in good health and CMV-seronegative.

The chain recombines TRBV28 with TRBJ2-1, with 7 bases aligning to TRBD1. Germline CDR1 and CDR2: MDHEN and SYDVKM. V lost 11 bases, J lost 12 bases, and 7 bases stayed unmatched. The CDR3 loop spans 10 amino acids. This CDR3 is CAAQGERQFF. In DNA, the CDR3 is TGTGCCGCCCAGGGGGAACGGCAGTTCTTC.

The V and J genes are TRBV4-3 and TRBJ1-4, with 9 bases lining up with TRBD1. This CDR3 is built from 16 residues. Germline V lookup: CDR1 LGHNA, CDR2 YSLEER. Trimming cost V 3 bases and J 7 bases; bases outside gene matches: 9. The CDR3 is CASSQVLTGGGEKLFF. CDR3 in DNA: TGCGCCAGCAGCCAGGTTCTGACAGGGGGTGGTGAAAAACTGTTTTTT.

J is TRBJ2-3 and V is TRBV7-9; D may be TRBD2 (5 bases). Germline V gives CDR1 SEHNR, CDR2 FQNEAQ (reference sequence). The CDR3 spans 14 residues. V gave up 6 bases and J gave up 0 bases, with 10 bases separating them. The CDR3 region is CASREGQSTDTQYF. The CDR3, as DNA: TGTGCCAGCAGAGAGGGCCAGAGCACAGATACGCAGTATTTT. The variable domain in full, completed from reference TRBV7-9 and TRBJ2-3, reads DTGVSQNPRHKITKRGQNVTFRCDPISEHNRLYWYRQTLGQGPEFLTYFQNEAQLEKSRLLSDRFSAERPKGSFSTLEIQRTEQGDSAMYLCASREGQSTDTQYFGPGTRLTVL.

This chain's CDR3 is CASSLDSNQPQHF. CDR3 DNA: TGCGCCAGCAGCTTGGACAGTAATCAGCCCCAGCATTTT. The rearrangement uses TRBV5-1 and TRBJ1-5; D is ambiguous. The V gene's germline CDR1 is SGHRS and CDR2 YFSETQ. V lost 0 bases, J lost 4 bases, and 5 bases lay in between. The CDR3 has 13 amino acids.

The chain has TRBV7-9 and TRBJ2-7, with 9 bases identical to TRBD1. Per the germline V gene, CDR1 is SEHNR and CDR2 is FQNEAQ (reference sequence). J gave up 4 bases and V 1 base, and 2 bases lay outside the gene matches. This CDR3 is built from 14 residues. The CDR3 DNA follows: TGTGCCAGCAGCTTAGAGACAGGGGGGTACGAGCAGTACTTC. Translating it yields CASSLETGGYEQYF.

The chain uses TRBV11-2 and TRBJ2-1; TRBD2 aligns across 11 bases. Trimming at V came to 6 bases and at J to 0 bases, leaving 10 bases not matched to a gene. Germline V gene lookup returns CDR1 SGHAT and CDR2 FQNNGV. There are 18 residues in the CDR3. Here the CDR3 DNA reads TGTGCCAGCAGGTCACTAGCGGGAGAGAGGGTCTCCTACAATGAGCAGTTCTTC. Translation: CASRSLAGERVSYNEQFF.

This chain connects TRBV4-3 to TRBJ1-4; D might be TRBD1 (5 bases). Germline V gene data show CDR1 as LGHNA and CDR2 as YSLEER. V gave up 0 bases and J gave up 10 bases, with 12 bases separating them. The CDR3 has 14 residues. Here the CDR3 reads CASSQEFEQGKLFF. The DNA for the CDR3 is TGCGCCAGCAGCCAAGAATTTGAGCAGGGAAAACTGTTTTTT.

V gene TRBV30 combines with J gene TRBJ2-5; D call uncertain. V gave up 7 bases and J gave up 1 base, with 13 bases separating them. This CDR3 is 13 amino acids long. Germline assignment: CDR1 GTSNPN and CDR2 SVGIG (reference sequence). The CDR3 DNA sequence: TGTGCCTCATCAGACATTCTCCAAGAGACCCAGTACTTC. This codes for CASSDILQETQYF.

The chain couples TRBV2 to TRBJ1-2; D ambiguous. Germline V gives CDR1 SNHLY, CDR2 FYNNEI. The CDR3 consists of 12 residues. Trimming took 2 bases from V and 7 from J, leaving 8 bases between them. CDR3 nucleotide sequence: TGTGCCAGCAGTGAAACGGAGGCTGGCTACACCTTC. Translated, it gives CASSETEAGYTF.

The CDR3 DNA is TGTGCCAGCAGGGACAGTTCTAACTATGGCTACACCTTC. It is translated as CASRDSSNYGYTF. The V call is TRBV6-5, the J call TRBJ1-2; tentative D call: TRBD1 (6 bases). The CDR3 sequence is 13 residues long. Germline V gene sequence: CDR1 MNHEY, CDR2 SVGAGI. V was pared by 6 bases and J by 0 bases, with 8 bases between.

The chain links TRBV27 to TRBJ1-6; D is uncertain. Between the trimmed V and J ends, which lost 4 bases and 8 bases, there was a span of 15 bases. The CDR3 covers 15 residues. CDR1 and CDR2 from the germline V gene are MNHEY and SMNVEV (reference sequence). The CDR3 nucleotides are TGTGCCAGCAGTTCCTCCCAGGCCACGTATTCACCCCTCCACTTT. The encoded protein is CASSSSQATYSPLHF.

J is TRBJ1-2 and V is TRBV6-1; D is unclear. Trimming shortened V by 1 base and J by 0 bases, and 9 bases separated the two germline ends. This CDR3 comprises 15 residues. CDR1 and CDR2 from the germline V gene are MNHNS and SASEGT. The CDR3 DNA reads TGTGCCAGCAGTGAAGGGCCCTTGGCTAACTATGGCTACACCTTC. Its protein is CASSEGPLANYGYTF.

The chain joins TRBV11-2 to TRBJ1-2, with TRBD1 as a possible D gene (5 bases). V gave up 0 bases and J gave up 3 bases, with 17 bases separating them. The CDR3 is 17 amino acids. Germline V gives CDR1 SGHAT, CDR2 FQNNGV. DNA for the CDR3: TGTGCCAGCAGCTTAGATTCCGACCAGGGATCATACTATGGCTACACCTTC. This encodes CASSLDSDQGSYYGYTF.

The V gene is TRBV19, the J gene TRBJ1-5; 8 bases agree with TRBD1. After removal of 2 bases from V and 14 bases from J, the junction contained 8 bases not matched to a gene. CDR1 and CDR2 (germline): LNHDA, SQIVND (reference sequence). This CDR3 has 13 residues. CDR3 sequence reads: CASSIRSTGDEHF. The CDR3, as DNA: TGTGCCAGTAGTATAAGGTCGACAGGGGACGAGCATTTT.